Presented here are 10 T cell receptor beta chains from one specimen sequenced in a study of cytomegalovirus exposure and HLA in healthy donors. The PCR had 60 Vbeta and 13 Jbeta primers. Produced via immunoSEQ multiplex PCR; TCRdb's table is partial and in-frame only. The profile shows around 80,000 clones, about 78% of them singletons. The sample taken for sequencing was PBMCs. These receptor sequences come from a man aged 18 to 30 in good health and CMV-seropositive.

V and J are TRBV18 and TRBJ1-1; D is uncertain. Germline CDR1 and CDR2: KGHSH and LQKENI. CDR3 length: 14 amino acids. V was clipped by 4 bases and J by 2 bases, with 11 bases between them. CDR3 residues: CASSHKHQNTEAFF. For the CDR3, the DNA is TGTGCCAGCTCACATAAACACCAAAACACTGAAGCTTTCTTT. Looking up the rest from reference TRBV18 and TRBJ1-1 gives the full variable domain: NAGVMQNPRHLVRRRGQEARLRCSPMKGHSHVYWYRQLPEEGLKFMVYLQKENIIDESGMPKERFSAEFPKEGPSILRIQQVVRGDSAAYFCASSHKHQNTEAFFGQGTRLTVV.

The V call is TRBV10-3, the J call TRBJ2-7, with a tentative D call TRBD1 (6 bases). The CDR3 is 14 amino acids. The V and J ends lost 10 bases and 1 base respectively, with 17 bases between them. Germline V gives CDR1 ENHRY, CDR2 SYGVKD. CDR3 in amino acids: CATWQGRVSYEQYF. The CDR3 coding sequence is TGTGCCACCTGGCAGGGGCGGGTGTCCTACGAGCAGTACTTC.

The chain links TRBV7-9 to TRBJ2-1; 7 bases agree with TRBD2. This CDR3 has 15 amino acids. J lost 5 bases, V lost 4 bases, and 8 bases had no gene match. CDR1 and CDR2 from the germline V gene are SEHNR and FQNEAQ (reference sequence). CDR3 DNA sequence: TGTGCCAGCAGCTCCCGACTAGCTTCCGACAATGAGCAGTTCTTC. As protein: CASSSRLASDNEQFF.

This chain joins TRBV2 and TRBJ2-7; TRBD2 matches at 10 bases. The CDR3 extends over 15 amino acids. Germline V CDR1 and CDR2: SNHLY, FYNNEI. V was pared by 6 bases and J by 0 bases, with 5 bases of the junction left unmatched. The CDR3 DNA follows: TGTGCCAGCAGGGCACTAGCGGGGAGCTCCTACGAGCAGTACTTC. Residues: CASRALAGSSYEQYF.

The rearrangement joins TRBV2 to TRBJ2-7, with D uncertain. V gave up 8 bases and J gave up 1 base, with 3 bases separating them. Germline CDR1 and CDR2: SNHLY and FYNNEI. This CDR3 has 10 residues. This CDR3 is CASESYEQYF. The CDR3 region has the DNA TGTGCCAGCGAGTCCTACGAGCAGTACTTC.

V and J are TRBV27 and TRBJ2-1; D not resolved. Germline-derived CDR1 and CDR2 are MNHEY and SMNVEV (reference sequence). Trimming removed 4 bases at V and 8 bases at J, with 6 bases between. The CDR3 runs 11 residues. CDR3 nucleotides: TGTGCCAGCAGTTCCTCGGATGAGCAGTTCTTC. This encodes CASSSSDEQFF.

This chain links TRBV6-6 with TRBJ1-2; D is uncertain. Trimming took 10 bases from V and 8 from J, leaving 26 bases between them. The CDR3 totals 15 residues. CDR1 is MNHNY and CDR2 is SVGAGI in the germline V gene (reference sequence). CDR3 DNA: TGTGCCACCGAATCGGGGATGCCAGGTCTTCGGGGCTACACCTTC. As protein: CATESGMPGLRGYTF.

The chain employs TRBV10-3 and TRBJ2-7; maybe TRBD2 (6 bases). The CDR3 length is 15 residues. Trimming took off 7 bases at V and 0 bases at J, with 16 bases between the two ends. CDR1 is ENHRY, CDR2 SYGVKD, per germline. DNA for the CDR3: TGTGCCATCAATGAAGGAGCGGGCGGCTCCTACGAGCAGTACTTC. It translates to CAINEGAGGSYEQYF.

V is TRBV15 and J is TRBJ1-4; possible D gene TRBD1, 6 bases. The CDR3 contains 15 residues. In germline, CDR1 is LNHNV, CDR2 YYDKDF (reference sequence). The V gene lost 8 bases and the J gene lost 3 bases, with 16 bases spanning the gap. This CDR3 reads CATRTESAANEKLFF. In DNA form, the CDR3 reads TGTGCCACCCGGACAGAATCGGCAGCTAATGAAAAACTGTTTTTT.

This clone was seen more than once but under ten times. The chain recombines TRBV7-2 with TRBJ1-4; D is undetermined. V was shortened by 3 bases and J by 7 bases, with 9 bases between the two germline ends. This CDR3 contains 13 residues. Germline-derived CDR1 and CDR2 are SGHTA and FQGNSA. CDR3 amino acids: CASSFQRVEKLFF. The DNA of the CDR3 is TGTGCCAGCAGCTTTCAGAGGGTTGAAAAACTGTTTTTT. Based on the CDR3 plus reference TRBV7-2 and TRBJ1-4, the full variable domain is GAGVSQSPSNKVTEKGKDVELRCDPISGHTALYWYRQSLGQGLEFLIYFQGNSAPDKSGLPSDRFSAERTGGSVSTLTIQRTQQEDSAVYLCASSFQRVEKLFFGSGTQLSVL.